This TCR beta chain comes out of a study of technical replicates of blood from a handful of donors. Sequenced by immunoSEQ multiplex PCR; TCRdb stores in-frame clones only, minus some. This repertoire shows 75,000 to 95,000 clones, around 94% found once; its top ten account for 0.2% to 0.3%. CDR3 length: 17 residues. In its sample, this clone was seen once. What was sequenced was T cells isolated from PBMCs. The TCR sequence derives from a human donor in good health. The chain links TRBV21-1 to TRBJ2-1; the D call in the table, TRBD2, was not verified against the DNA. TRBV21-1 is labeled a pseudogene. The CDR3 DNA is TGTGCCAGCAGCGCTAAGAGGGGGGGCTTGTCCTACAATGAGCAGTTCTTC. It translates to CASSAKRGGLSYNEQFF.